A single sample is the source of the 20 T cell receptor beta chains below, sequenced in a study of blood T cell repertoires in COVID-19. Data came from immunoSEQ multiplex PCR; TCRdb stores just in-frame clones and leaves some out. This table has hundreds of thousands of clones, around 81% appearing once. Sequencing input: peripheral blood. The receptors were gathered from a woman aged 80 or older with COVID-19, enrolled during active disease.

The chain uses TRBV4-1 and TRBJ2-7; TRBD1 agrees at 9 bases. J was trimmed by 12 bases and V by 0 bases; bases with no gene match: 6. Looked up from germline, CDR1 is MGHRA and CDR2 is YSYEKL. This CDR3 is built from 13 residues. The CDR3 nucleotides are TGCGCCAGCAGCCAAGAGGGGACAGGGTTTTTGTACTTC. This encodes CASSQEGTGFLYF.

This rearrangement joins TRBV2 to TRBJ2-2; TRBD2 matches at 9 bases. The CDR3 consists of 16 residues. The J segment lost 2 bases and the V segment lost 4 bases, leaving 5 bases of the junction unmatched. The V gene's germline CDR1 is SNHLY and CDR2 FYNNEI. CDR3 sequence: CASSVAGALNTGELFF. The CDR3, as DNA: TGTGCCAGCAGTGTAGCGGGGGCGCTTAACACCGGGGAGCTGTTTTTT. The full variable domain, completed using reference TRBV2 and TRBJ2-2, is EPEVTQTPSHQVTQMGQEVILRCVPISNHLYFYWYRQILGQKVEFLVSFYNNEISEKSEIFDDQFSVERPDGSNFTLKIRSTKLEDSAMYFCASSVAGALNTGELFFGEGSRLTVL.

The rearrangement joins TRBV6-5 to TRBJ2-7; tentative D call: TRBD1 (6 bases). CDR3 length equals 14 residues. Germline CDR1 reads MNHEY; CDR2 reads SVGAGI. V dropped 6 bases and J dropped 2 bases, with 14 bases sitting between them. DNA for the CDR3: TGTGCCAGCAGAAGACAGGTCTTTACCTACGAGCAGTACTTC. Amino acids: CASRRQVFTYEQYF.

The CDR3 reads CASSPPTGGSVTEAFF. The CDR3 coding sequence is TGTGCCAGCAGCCCTCCTACAGGGGGCTCTGTCACTGAAGCTTTCTTT. The chain uses TRBV2 and TRBJ1-1, with 9 bases lining up with TRBD1. This CDR3 is 16 amino acids long. CDR1 and CDR2 from the germline V gene are SNHLY and FYNNEI. With V trimmed by 6 bases and J by 4 bases, 12 bases remained unmatched.

V is TRBV7-9 and J is TRBJ1-2; 8 bases map to TRBD1. V lost 5 bases, J lost 6 bases, and 11 bases stayed unmatched. CDR1 is SEHNR and CDR2 is FQNEAQ in the germline V gene (reference sequence). The CDR3 is 15 amino acids. The CDR3 DNA reads as TGTGCCAGCAGCGAGACAGGGGCGAGATTGGATGGCTACACCTTC. Its protein product is CASSETGARLDGYTF.

The chain joins TRBV6-5 to TRBJ1-1; TRBD1 might be the D (5 bases). V dropped 0 bases and J dropped 6 bases, with 11 bases sitting between them. Germline assignment: CDR1 MNHEY and CDR2 SVGAGI. This CDR3 is built from 14 residues. The CDR3 DNA sequence: TGTGCCAGCAGTTACTCGTTTGGGGCGGCTGAAGCTTTCTTT. Translated: CASSYSFGAAEAFF.

The J gene is TRBJ1-1, the V gene TRBV7-9; D unclear. The germline V gene has CDR1 SEHNR and CDR2 FQNEAQ (reference sequence). This CDR3 is built from 13 residues. V dropped 5 bases and J dropped 1 base, with 8 bases sitting between them. The CDR3 sequence: CASSAKWNTEAFF. The CDR3 DNA reads as TGTGCCAGCAGCGCTAAATGGAACACTGAAGCTTTCTTT.

This rearrangement joins TRBV29-1 to TRBJ2-2; 9 bases are a match to TRBD1. Trimming took 5 bases from V and 4 from J; bases not matched to a gene: 8. Germline assignment: CDR1 SQVTM and CDR2 ANQGSEA. The CDR3 totals 15 residues. The chain's CDR3 is CSVWGQGGSTGELFF. CDR3 in DNA: TGCAGCGTTTGGGGACAGGGTGGGAGCACCGGGGAGCTGTTTTTT.

This clone occurred once. The chain uses TRBV11-2 and TRBJ2-7; 10 positions match TRBD1. V was pared by 5 bases and J by 4 bases, with 8 bases of the junction left unmatched. The CDR3 consists of 15 residues. CDR1 and CDR2 from the germline V gene are SGHAT and FQNNGV. The CDR3 region has the DNA TGTGCCAGCAGCCGGGACAGGGGCTTGGGGTACGAGCAGTACTTC. Translating it yields CASSRDRGLGYEQYF.

The gene calls are TRBV28 and TRBJ2-7; TRBD1 is a possible D gene (5 bases). The CDR3 is 12 amino acids. V shed 3 bases and J shed 6 bases, with 9 bases lying between them. Germline-derived CDR1 and CDR2 are MDHEN and SYDVKM. The CDR3 nucleotides are TGTGCCAGCAGTTTTCTGGGGCGCGAGCAGTACTTC. Translated, it gives CASSFLGREQYF.

The chain recombines TRBV5-5 with TRBJ2-1; D ambiguous. Germline CDR1 and CDR2: SGHKS and YYEKEE (reference sequence). V was shortened by 4 bases and J by 15 bases, with 17 bases between the two germline ends. This CDR3 comprises 12 residues. CDR3 sequence (DNA): TGTGCCAGCAGCCCTAGTCATACATTCGCGTTCTTC. Translated, it gives CASSPSHTFAFF.

This chain connects TRBV6-2 or TRBV6-3 to TRBJ1-2, with D maybe TRBD1 (5 bases). CDR1 and CDR2 (germline): MNHEY, SVGEGT. Trimming shortened V by 2 bases and J by 9 bases, and 7 bases separated the two germline ends. The CDR3 is 11 residues long. The CDR3 nucleotides are TGTGCCAGCAGTTACCGGGGGAGCTACACCTTC. Its translation: CASSYRGSYTF.

This rearrangement joins TRBV5-6 to TRBJ1-2; 8 bases are a match to TRBD1. Germline CDR1 and CDR2: SGHDT and YYEEEE. CDR3 size: 14 residues. Unmatched junction bases numbered 5, after V lost 1 base and J lost 6 bases. In nucleotides, the CDR3 is TGTGCCAGCAGCTTGCAGGGGGCGCAGCATGGCTACACCTTC. Residues: CASSLQGAQHGYTF.

The sample holds a few counts of this clone. The genes are TRBV7-2 and TRBJ1-2; possibly TRBD1 for D (5 bases). The CDR3 length is 15 residues. Germline loops: CDR1 SGHTA, CDR2 FQGNSA. The V end was cut by 2 bases, the J end by 4 bases, with 14 bases between. CDR3 bases: TGTGCCAGCAGCTTATCAGGTGGGGCTGTCTATGGCTACACCTTC. It is translated as CASSLSGGAVYGYTF.

The chain joins TRBV3-1 (or the pseudogene TRBV3-2) to TRBJ2-7; 7 bases match TRBD1. Germline V gene lookup returns CDR1 LGHDT and CDR2 YNNKEL (reference sequence). The trim removed 2 bases at V and 5 bases at J, leaving 0 bases unmatched. The CDR3 has 12 residues. CDR3 amino acids: CASSQTGDEQYF. The DNA for the CDR3 is TGTGCCAGCAGCCAAACAGGGGACGAGCAGTACTTC.

The chain has TRBV10-3 and TRBJ1-1, with D perhaps matching TRBD1 (6 bases). The CDR3 length is 13 residues. The V gene lost 6 bases and the J gene lost 4 bases, with 12 bases spanning the gap. CDR1 ENHRY and CDR2 SYGVKD come from the germline V gene. CDR3 amino acids: CAIRDSGGTEAFF. CDR3 DNA sequence: TGTGCCATCAGGGACAGTGGGGGCACTGAAGCTTTCTTT.

This clone showed up many times. The chain links TRBV18 to TRBJ1-6; 7 positions match TRBD1. The germline CDR1 and CDR2 sequences are KGHSH and LQKENI. This CDR3 is built from 16 residues. The V segment lost 5 bases and the J segment 7 bases; nucleotides outside the gene matches: 11. CDR3 residues: CASSKQTGQTNSPLHF. The DNA for the CDR3 is TGTGCCAGCTCAAAACAGACAGGGCAAACCAATTCACCCCTCCACTTT.

The rearrangement links TRBV12-3 or TRBV12-4 to TRBJ1-2; D uncertain. The CDR3 spans 13 residues. V shed 6 bases and J shed 7 bases, with 15 bases lying between them. CDR3 bases: TGTGCCAGCAGCCTCGAGGCCGGGATTGGCTACACCTTC. Protein product: CASSLEAGIGYTF.

This clone was observed a single time. The chain uses TRBV3-1 (or the pseudogene TRBV3-2) and TRBJ1-1, with 11 bases matching TRBD1. Per the germline V gene, CDR1 is LGHDT and CDR2 is YNNKEL (reference sequence). CDR3 length: 14 amino acids. The ends lost 5 bases at V and 5 bases at J; junction bases unmatched: 4. CDR3 bases: TGTGCCAGCAGCATTGGACAGGGGGCAACTGAAGCTTTCTTT. Translation: CASSIGQGATEAFF.

The chain recombines TRBV19 with TRBJ1-6; 9 bases fit TRBD1. Germline CDR1 is LNHDA and CDR2 is SQIVND (reference sequence). CDR3 size: 15 residues. Losses at the gene ends were 5 bases for V and 7 bases for J; bases not matched to a gene: 6. CDR3 in DNA: TGTGCCAGTAGTTTCCGGACAGGGGAGAATTCACCCCTCCACTTT. This gives the protein CASSFRTGENSPLHF.